These 10 T cell receptor beta chains originate from one sample sequenced in a study of blood T cell repertoires in COVID-19. Profiled with immunoSEQ multiplex PCR; TCRdb holds only in-frame clones, not every one. The table lists 450,000 to 500,000 clones, approximately 85% of them singletons, with more than 3% in the top ten. The sample was peripheral blood. The source of these receptors is a human donor in a cohort sampled during active COVID-19.

This clone has just one count. Other DNA sequences in the sample encode the same CDR3. This sequence joins TRBV19 and TRBJ2-3; the D is unclear. Germline V CDR1 and CDR2: LNHDA, SQIVND (reference sequence). V was cut by 2 bases and J by 3 bases, with 6 bases left in between. The CDR3 consists of 13 residues. The CDR3 nucleotides are TGTGCCAGTAGTATAACCGGGACAGATACGCAGTATTTT. Translation gives CASSITGTDTQYF.

This clone was observed a single time. The chain links TRBV5-1 to TRBJ2-1; D is possibly TRBD1 (6 bases). The V end lost 1 base, the J end lost 2 bases, and 10 bases lay between the germline ends. CDR1 and CDR2 (germline): SGHRS, YFSETQ. This CDR3 has 15 amino acids. CDR3 nucleotide sequence: TGCGCCAGCAGCTTGATTAGACAGGCCTACAATGAGCAGTTCTTC. Translated, it gives CASSLIRQAYNEQFF.

The chain links TRBV9 to TRBJ1-4, with 7 positions matching TRBD1. From germline, CDR1 is SGDLS and CDR2 YYNGEE. The CDR3 runs 15 residues. V trimming: 4 bases; J trimming: 5 bases; junction bases outside the gene matches: 8. CDR3 in DNA: TGTGCCAGCAGCCCCCGGGACAGCCTGAATGAAAAACTGTTTTTT. Protein product: CASSPRDSLNEKLFF.

This clone was seen only once. The V call is TRBV2, the J call TRBJ2-7; 7 bases map to TRBD1. V trimming: 4 bases; J trimming: 6 bases; junction bases outside the gene matches: 9. The germline V gene encodes CDR1 SNHLY and CDR2 FYNNEI. This CDR3 is 14 amino acids long. The CDR3, as DNA: TGTGCCAGCAGTGCGGGACAGCAGATAGCCGAGCAGTACTTC. It encodes CASSAGQQIAEQYF.

The chain carries TRBV6-2 or TRBV6-3 and TRBJ2-1; no clear D gene. The germline V gene has CDR1 MNHEY and CDR2 SVGEGT. The CDR3 totals 11 residues. The ends were cut back, 6 bases at V and 4 bases at J, with 4 bases in the middle. The CDR3 loop reads CASSLYNEQFF. DNA for the CDR3: TGTGCCAGCAGCCTATACAATGAGCAGTTCTTC.

The gene calls are TRBV4-2 and TRBJ2-2, with 9 bases that match TRBD2. V was clipped by 1 base and J by 4 bases; unmatched bases: 10. CDR1 is LGHNA and CDR2 is YNFKEQ in the germline V gene. CDR3 length: 18 residues. The CDR3 DNA reads as TGTGCCAGCAGCCAAGCTATGTCTAGCGGGACCGGCACCGGGGAGCTGTTTTTT. It encodes CASSQAMSSGTGTGELFF.

With respect to this clone: The sample carries other DNA sequences with the same CDR3. The V gene is TRBV7-3, the J gene TRBJ1-3; 9 nucleotides match TRBD1. The V gene end was trimmed by 3 bases and the J gene end by 0 bases; junction bases not matched to a gene: 0. The CDR3 extends over 15 amino acids. Germline CDR1 and CDR2: SGHTA and FQGTGA. The chain's CDR3 is CASSLTGGSGNTIYF. The DNA of the CDR3 is TGTGCCAGCAGCTTGACAGGGGGCTCTGGAAACACCATATATTTT.

The chain carries TRBV5-6 and TRBJ1-1; D is unclear. The CDR3 has 14 residues. Germline CDR1 reads SGHDT; CDR2 reads YYEEEE. Trimming removed 0 bases from V and 1 base from J, with 7 bases in between. The CDR3 DNA is TGTGCCAGCAGCTTGGATCTGTCGAACACTGAAGCTTTCTTT. Encoded protein: CASSLDLSNTEAFF. Filled out from reference TRBV5-6 and TRBJ1-1, the complete variable domain reads DAGVTQSPTHLIKTRGQQVTLRCSPKSGHDTVSWYQQALGQGPQFIFQYYEEEERQRGNFPDRFSGHQFPNYSSELNVNALLLGDSALYLCASSLDLSNTEAFFGQGTRLTVV.

V and J are TRBV14 and TRBJ1-2; D is unresolved. The CDR3 has 12 residues. In germline, CDR1 is SGHDN, CDR2 FVKESK. Trimming shortened V by 4 bases and J by 5 bases, and 8 bases separated the two germline ends. The CDR3 coding sequence is TGTGCCAGCAGCCGACTGGCATATGGCTACACCTTC. Protein sequence: CASSRLAYGYTF.

V and J are TRBV4-2 and TRBJ2-3; 7 nucleotides match TRBD2. Germline lookup yields CDR1 LGHNA and CDR2 YNFKEQ. J was trimmed by 0 bases and V by 0 bases; bases with no gene match: 6. The CDR3 covers 17 residues. Here the CDR3 reads CASSQELSSGSTDTQYF. CDR3 DNA sequence: TGTGCCAGCAGCCAAGAGTTGAGTAGCGGGAGCACAGATACGCAGTATTTT.